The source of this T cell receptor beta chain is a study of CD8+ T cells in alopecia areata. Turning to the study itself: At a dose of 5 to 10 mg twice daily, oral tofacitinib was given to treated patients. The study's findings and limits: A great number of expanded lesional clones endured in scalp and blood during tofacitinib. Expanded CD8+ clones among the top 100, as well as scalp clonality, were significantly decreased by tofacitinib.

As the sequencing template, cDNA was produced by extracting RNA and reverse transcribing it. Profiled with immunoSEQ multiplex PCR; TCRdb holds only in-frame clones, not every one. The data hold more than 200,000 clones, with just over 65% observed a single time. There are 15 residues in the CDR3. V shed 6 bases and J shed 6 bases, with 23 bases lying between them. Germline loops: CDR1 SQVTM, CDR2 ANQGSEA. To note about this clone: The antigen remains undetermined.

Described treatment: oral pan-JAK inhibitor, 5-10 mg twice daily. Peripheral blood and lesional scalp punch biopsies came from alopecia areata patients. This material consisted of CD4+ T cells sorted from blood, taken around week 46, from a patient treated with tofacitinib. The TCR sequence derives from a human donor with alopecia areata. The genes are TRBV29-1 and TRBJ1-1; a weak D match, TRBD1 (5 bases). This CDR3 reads CSVDQGSVTRPEAFF. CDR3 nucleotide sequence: TGCAGCGTAGACCAGGGTTCGGTGACTCGCCCTGAAGCTTTCTTT.